What follows are 20 T cell receptor beta chains derived from one specimen sequenced in a study of CD8 T cells in Susac syndrome (dated by TCRdb to about 2019). The method was the immunoSEQ multiplex PCR assay. RNA was extracted using the RNeasy kit, and about 0.45 to 1 ug of the RNA was reverse transcribed with random hexamers. TCRdb itself trimmed the public reads at Q25 with fastp, ran MiXCR and retained productive beta chains. Records with the same CDR3 protein are collapsed into one entry carrying the most frequent genes and DNA. The sample yields some 120,000 distinct CDR3 sequences; around 94% were counted once. The ten largest clonotypes hold roughly 0.087% of the sample. The material sequenced was CD4+ T cells from PBMCs. The receptor set was obtained from a human donor in good health.

The chain carries TRBV10-2 and TRBJ1-1, with D uncertain. V shed 2 bases and J shed 11 bases, with 12 bases lying between them. Per the germline V gene, CDR1 is WSHSY and CDR2 is SAAADI. CDR3 size: 12 residues. The CDR3 loop reads CASSEERRSAFF. In DNA, the CDR3 is TGCGCCAGCAGTGAGGAGCGGCGGTCGGCTTTCTTT.

The chain has TRBV20-1 and TRBJ1-1; D is unresolved. Germline loops: CDR1 DFQATT, CDR2 SNEGSKA (reference sequence). This CDR3 has 12 amino acids. Trimming shortened V by 5 bases and J by 5 bases, and 12 bases separated the two germline ends. The CDR3 spells CSAPATGTEAFF. CDR3 coding DNA: TGCAGTGCTCCGGCGACGGGGACTGAAGCTTTCTTT.

The chain joins TRBV28 to TRBJ1-1; 7 bases are a match to TRBD1. The germline gives CDR1 MDHEN, CDR2 SYDVKM. Losses at the gene ends were 7 bases for V and 3 bases for J; bases not matched to a gene: 2. This CDR3 is 12 amino acids long. Written as DNA, the CDR3 is TGTGCCAGCACAACAGGGGACACTGAAGCTTTCTTT. Translating it yields CASTTGDTEAFF. The full variable domain, rest sourced from reference TRBV28 and TRBJ1-1, is DVKVTQSSRYLVKRTGEKVFLECVQDMDHENMFWYRQDPGLGLRLIYFSYDVKMKEKGDIPEGYSVSREKKERFSLILESASTNQTSMYLCASTTGDTEAFFGQGTRLTVV.

The gene calls are TRBV4-1 and TRBJ2-3; D gene ambiguous. There are 12 residues in the CDR3. Deletions cut 4 bases from V and 6 bases from J, with 8 bases between. CDR1 is MGHRA, CDR2 YSYEKL, per germline. In DNA form, the CDR3 reads TGCGCCAGCAGCCCCTCCAAGGATACGCAGTATTTT. This gives the protein CASSPSKDTQYF.

The chain recombines TRBV10-3 with TRBJ2-1; D remains ambiguous. V was pared by 11 bases and J by 15 bases, with 20 bases between. The germline V gene encodes CDR1 ENHRY and CDR2 SYGVKD. The CDR3 length is 11 residues. CDR3 region: CASGPALLRFF. DNA of the CDR3: TGTGCCTCAGGCCCGGCCCTTCTACGGTTCTTC.

This chain links TRBV18 with TRBJ1-5; D perhaps matches TRBD1 (5 bases). This CDR3 spans 14 amino acids. Germline lookup yields CDR1 KGHSH and CDR2 LQKENI. Trimming shortened V by 6 bases and J by 5 bases, and 14 bases separated the two germline ends. The CDR3 sequence is CASSRQGGDQPQHF. CDR3 sequence (DNA): TGTGCCAGCTCCCGGCAGGGAGGCGATCAGCCCCAGCATTTT.

The CDR3 is CASSFGGPSSYNEQFF. The CDR3 DNA follows: TGTGCCAGCAGCTTCGGCGGGCCGAGCTCCTACAATGAGCAGTTCTTC. The chain joins TRBV7-2 to TRBJ2-1, with a tentative D call TRBD2 (5 bases). Germline V gene sequence: CDR1 SGHTA, CDR2 FQGNSA. The CDR3 extends over 16 amino acids. V dropped 3 bases and J dropped 0 bases, with 12 bases sitting between them.

This clonotype was seen a single time. The chain has TRBV11-1 and TRBJ1-1; D is unresolved. Germline loops: CDR1 SGHAT, CDR2 FQDESV (reference sequence). This CDR3 has 15 amino acids. Trimming pared 0 bases from V and 2 bases from J, leaving 10 bases between. The CDR3 is CASSLAAPDNTEAFF. In nucleotides, the CDR3 is TGTGCCAGCAGCTTAGCTGCACCCGATAACACTGAAGCTTTCTTT.

This sequence joins TRBV5-1 and TRBJ2-7, with a tentative D call TRBD1 (5 bases). CDR3 length equals 13 residues. In germline, CDR1 is SGHRS, CDR2 YFSETQ. V was shortened by 4 bases and J by 6 bases, with 14 bases between the two germline ends. CDR3 DNA sequence: TGCGCCAGCAGCGCTGACAGCGCTTCCGAGCAGTACTTC. Protein: CASSADSASEQYF.

This clonotype was seen just once. This chain links TRBV10-3 with TRBJ1-5; TRBD1 is a possible D gene (6 bases). Trimming cost V 7 bases and J 0 bases, with 7 bases left between them. The CDR3 spans 13 residues. Germline V CDR1 and CDR2: ENHRY, SYGVKD. Here the CDR3 DNA reads TGTGCCATCAAGGGGGATAGCAATCAGCCCCAGCATTTT. It specifies CAIKGDSNQPQHF.

The gene calls are TRBV30 and TRBJ1-2; D gene ambiguous. The V end lost 5 bases, the J end lost 5 bases, and 15 bases lay between the germline ends. CDR1 is GTSNPN, CDR2 SVGIG, per germline (reference sequence). CDR3 size: 13 residues. This chain's CDR3 is CAWQKEGFYGYTF. Here the CDR3 DNA reads TGTGCCTGGCAAAAGGAGGGATTTTATGGCTACACCTTC.

In this sample, this clonotype turned up once. The chain is built from TRBV7-2 and TRBJ2-2; 9 bases are a match to TRBD1. V lost 5 bases and J lost 6; bases outside the gene matches: 10. Germline lookup yields CDR1 SGHTA and CDR2 FQGNSA. The CDR3 loop spans 16 amino acids. CDR3 amino acids: CASSRGQGIDAGELFF. DNA for the CDR3: TGTGCCAGCAGCCGTGGACAGGGGATCGATGCCGGGGAGCTGTTTTTT.

The chain joins TRBV12-3 or TRBV12-4 to TRBJ2-1; TRBD2 matches 13 bases. The CDR3 is 17 amino acids. V lost 4 bases and J lost 1; bases outside the gene matches: 4. The CDR3 DNA is TGTGCCAGCAGTTCCGGGACTAGCGGGGTTTCCTACAATGAGCAGTTCTTC. This codes for CASSSGTSGVSYNEQFF.

The rearrangement uses TRBV28 and TRBJ1-2; tentatively, D is TRBD1 (6 bases). This CDR3 has 13 residues. V was clipped by 5 bases and J by 6 bases, with 13 bases between them. Germline CDR1 is MDHEN and CDR2 is SYDVKM. The CDR3 region is CASSPPGGDGYTF. CDR3 DNA: TGTGCCAGCAGTCCTCCGGGGGGCGATGGCTACACCTTC.

The chain carries TRBV2 and TRBJ2-5, with D perhaps matching TRBD1 (6 bases). Germline lookup yields CDR1 SNHLY and CDR2 FYNNEI. The CDR3 has 13 residues. Trimming cost V 3 bases and J 11 bases, with 16 bases left between them. CDR3 sequence reads: CASSDRGRPGQYF. The CDR3 coding sequence is TGTGCCAGCAGTGACAGGGGCCGCCCGGGTCAGTACTTC.

The chain uses TRBV27 and TRBJ2-3, with D possibly matching TRBD1 (5 bases). The CDR3 loop spans 16 amino acids. Trimming took off 4 bases at V and 4 bases at J, with 18 bases between the two ends. Germline values: CDR1 MNHEY, CDR2 SMNVEV (reference sequence). The CDR3 sequence: CASSSSPRQRADTQYF. The CDR3, as DNA: TGTGCCAGCAGTTCTTCCCCCCGACAGAGAGCAGATACGCAGTATTTT.

The chain is built from TRBV5-1 and TRBJ2-7; D is uncertain. The CDR3 covers 14 residues. CDR1 is SGHRS, CDR2 YFSETQ, per germline. Trimming removed 0 bases at V and 0 bases at J, with 7 bases between. The CDR3 DNA reads as TGCGCCAGCAGCTTGGAGGAGAGCTCCTACGAGCAGTACTTC. Protein product: CASSLEESSYEQYF.

This sequence joins TRBV7-9 and TRBJ2-3; TRBD1 is a possible D gene (6 bases). CDR3 size: 17 residues. V lost 7 bases, J lost 1 base, and 21 bases lay in between. Germline lookup yields CDR1 SEHNR and CDR2 FQNEAQ (reference sequence). CDR3 amino acids: CASTSRRVQGRTDTQYF. DNA of the CDR3: TGTGCCAGCACCTCCCGCCGGGTACAGGGCCGCACAGATACGCAGTATTTT.

The chain carries TRBV18 and TRBJ1-4, with D possibly matching TRBD1 (6 bases). Germline values: CDR1 KGHSH, CDR2 LQKENI. This CDR3 comprises 15 residues. V lost 0 bases, J lost 4 bases, and 9 bases lay in between. CDR3 DNA: TGTGCCAGCTCACCACCGGACAGCTATAATGAAAAACTGTTTTTT. This translates into CASSPPDSYNEKLFF.

The chain couples TRBV7-2 to TRBJ2-7; D gene ambiguous. V was cut by 9 bases and J by 1 base, with 10 bases left in between. CDR1 is SGHTA, CDR2 FQGNSA, per germline. The CDR3 is 12 amino acids. The CDR3 protein is CASGRSSYEQYF. CDR3 in DNA: TGTGCCAGTGGGCGCTCGTCCTACGAGCAGTACTTC.